Given below is one T cell receptor beta chain in context. This sample was taken from a study of CD8+ T cells in alopecia areata. RNA, once extracted, was reverse transcribed into cDNA for use as the sequencing template. Data came from immunoSEQ multiplex PCR; TCRdb stores just in-frame clones and leaves some out. The sample lists about 160,000 clones; 75% to 90% were seen once. The CDR3 is made up of 15 amino acids. Germline loops: CDR1 SGHDN, CDR2 FVKESK. Trimming left V 0 bases short and J 2 bases short, with 11 bases between. The V gene is TRBV14, the J gene TRBJ2-7; D might be TRBD2 (5 bases). This clonotype originated in a human donor with alopecia areata. This sample comprised CD8+ T cells sorted from blood, obtained at week 0. The CDR3 spells CASSQELAPTYEQYF. DNA for the CDR3: TGTGCCAGCAGCCAAGAGTTAGCGCCTACCTACGAGCAGTACTTC. Based on the CDR3 plus reference TRBV14 and TRBJ2-7, the full variable domain is EAGVTQFPSHSVIEKGQTVTLRCDPISGHDNLYWYRRVMGKEIKFLLHFVKESKQDESGMPNNRFLAERTGGTYSTLKVQPAELEDSGVYFCASSQELAPTYEQYFGPGTRLTVT.